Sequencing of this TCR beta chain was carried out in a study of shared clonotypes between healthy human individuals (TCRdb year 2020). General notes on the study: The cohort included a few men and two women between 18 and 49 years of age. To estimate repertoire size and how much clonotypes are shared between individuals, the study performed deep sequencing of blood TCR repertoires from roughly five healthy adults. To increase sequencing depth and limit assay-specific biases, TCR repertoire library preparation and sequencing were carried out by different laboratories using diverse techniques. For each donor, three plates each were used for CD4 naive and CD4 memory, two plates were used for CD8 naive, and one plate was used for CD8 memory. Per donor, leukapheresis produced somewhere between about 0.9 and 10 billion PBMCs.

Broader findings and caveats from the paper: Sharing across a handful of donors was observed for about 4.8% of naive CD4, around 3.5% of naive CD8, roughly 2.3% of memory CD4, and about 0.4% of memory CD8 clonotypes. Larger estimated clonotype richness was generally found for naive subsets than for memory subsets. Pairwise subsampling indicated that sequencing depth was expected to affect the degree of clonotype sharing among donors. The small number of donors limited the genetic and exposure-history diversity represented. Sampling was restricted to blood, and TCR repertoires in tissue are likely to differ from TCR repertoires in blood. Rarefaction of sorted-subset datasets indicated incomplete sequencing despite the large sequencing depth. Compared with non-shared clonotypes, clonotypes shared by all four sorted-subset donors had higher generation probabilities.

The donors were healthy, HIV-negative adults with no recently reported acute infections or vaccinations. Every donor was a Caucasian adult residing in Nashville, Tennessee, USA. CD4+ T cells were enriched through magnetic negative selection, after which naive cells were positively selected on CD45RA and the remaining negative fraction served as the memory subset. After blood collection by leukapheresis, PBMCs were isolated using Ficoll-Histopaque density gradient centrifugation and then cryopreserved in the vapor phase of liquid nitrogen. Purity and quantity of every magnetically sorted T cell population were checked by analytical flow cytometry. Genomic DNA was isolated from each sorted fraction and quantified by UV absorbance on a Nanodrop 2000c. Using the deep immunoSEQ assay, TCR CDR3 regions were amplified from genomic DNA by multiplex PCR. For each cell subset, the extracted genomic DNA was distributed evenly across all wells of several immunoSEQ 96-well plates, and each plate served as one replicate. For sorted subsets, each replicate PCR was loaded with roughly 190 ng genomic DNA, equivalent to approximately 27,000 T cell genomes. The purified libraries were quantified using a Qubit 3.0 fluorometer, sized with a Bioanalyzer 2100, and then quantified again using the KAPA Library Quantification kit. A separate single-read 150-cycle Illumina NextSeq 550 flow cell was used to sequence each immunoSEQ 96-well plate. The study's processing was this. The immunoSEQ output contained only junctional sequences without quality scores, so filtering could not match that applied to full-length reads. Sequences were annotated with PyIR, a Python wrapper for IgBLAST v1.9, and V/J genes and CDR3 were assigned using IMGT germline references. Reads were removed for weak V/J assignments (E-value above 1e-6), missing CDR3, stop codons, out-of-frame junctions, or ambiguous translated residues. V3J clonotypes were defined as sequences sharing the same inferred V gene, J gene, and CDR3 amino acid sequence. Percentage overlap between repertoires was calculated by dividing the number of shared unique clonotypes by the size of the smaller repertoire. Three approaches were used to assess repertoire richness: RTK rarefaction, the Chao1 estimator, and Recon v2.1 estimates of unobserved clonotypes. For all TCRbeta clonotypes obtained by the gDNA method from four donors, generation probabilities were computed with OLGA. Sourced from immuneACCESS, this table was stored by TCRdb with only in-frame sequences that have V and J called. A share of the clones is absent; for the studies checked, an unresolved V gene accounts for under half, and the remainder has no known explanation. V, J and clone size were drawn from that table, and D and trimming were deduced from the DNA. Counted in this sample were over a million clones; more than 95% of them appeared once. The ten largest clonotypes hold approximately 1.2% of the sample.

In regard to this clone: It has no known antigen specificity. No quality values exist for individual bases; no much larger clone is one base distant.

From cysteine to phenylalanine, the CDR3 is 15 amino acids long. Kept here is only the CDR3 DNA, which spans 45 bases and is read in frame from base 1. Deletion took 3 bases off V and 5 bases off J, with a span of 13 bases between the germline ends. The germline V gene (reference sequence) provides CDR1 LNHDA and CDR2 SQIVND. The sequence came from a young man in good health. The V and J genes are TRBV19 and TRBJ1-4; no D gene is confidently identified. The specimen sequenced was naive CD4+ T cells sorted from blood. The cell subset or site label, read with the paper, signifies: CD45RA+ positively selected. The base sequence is TGTGCCAGTAGTATGTCGATCGGGATAAATGAAAAACTGTTTTTT. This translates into CASSMSIGINEKLFF.